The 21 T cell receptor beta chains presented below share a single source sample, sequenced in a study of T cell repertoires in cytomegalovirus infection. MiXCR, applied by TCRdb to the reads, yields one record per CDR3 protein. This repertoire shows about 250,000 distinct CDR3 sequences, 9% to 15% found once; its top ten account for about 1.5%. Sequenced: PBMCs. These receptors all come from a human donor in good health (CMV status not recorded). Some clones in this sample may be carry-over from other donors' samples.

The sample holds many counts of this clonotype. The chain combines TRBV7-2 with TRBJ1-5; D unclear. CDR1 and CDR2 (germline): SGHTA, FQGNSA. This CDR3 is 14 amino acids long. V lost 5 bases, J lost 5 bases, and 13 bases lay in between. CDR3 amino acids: CASSRRTADQPQHF. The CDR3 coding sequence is TGTGCCAGCAGCCGCAGGACGGCTGATCAGCCCCAGCATTTT.

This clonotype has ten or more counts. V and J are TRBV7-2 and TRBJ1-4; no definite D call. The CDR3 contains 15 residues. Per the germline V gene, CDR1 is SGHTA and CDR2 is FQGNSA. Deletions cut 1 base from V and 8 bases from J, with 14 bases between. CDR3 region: CASSLDGRPGEKLFF. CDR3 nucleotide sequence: TGTGCCAGCAGCTTAGATGGTCGCCCGGGGGAAAAACTGTTTTTT.

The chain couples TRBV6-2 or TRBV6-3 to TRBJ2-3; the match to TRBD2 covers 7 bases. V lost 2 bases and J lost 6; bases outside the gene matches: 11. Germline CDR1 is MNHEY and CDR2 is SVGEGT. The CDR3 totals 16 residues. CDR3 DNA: TGTGCCAGCAGTTACGGCGCTAGCGGTCTGGGTGATACGCAGTATTTT. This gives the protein CASSYGASGLGDTQYF.

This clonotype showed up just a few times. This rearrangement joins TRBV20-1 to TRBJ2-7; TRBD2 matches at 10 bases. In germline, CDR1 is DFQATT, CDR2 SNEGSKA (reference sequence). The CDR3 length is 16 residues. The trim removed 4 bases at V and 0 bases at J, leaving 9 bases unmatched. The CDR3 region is CSATHGLAASSYEQYF. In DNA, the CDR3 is TGCAGTGCTACTCATGGACTAGCGGCCAGCTCCTACGAGCAGTACTTC.

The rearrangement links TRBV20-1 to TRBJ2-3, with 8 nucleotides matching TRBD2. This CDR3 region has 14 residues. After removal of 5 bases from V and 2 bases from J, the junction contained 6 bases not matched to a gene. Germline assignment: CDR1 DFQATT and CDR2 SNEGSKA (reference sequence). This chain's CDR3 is CSARIAGLTDTQYF. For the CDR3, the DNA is TGCAGTGCTCGTATAGCGGGACTCACAGATACGCAGTATTTT.

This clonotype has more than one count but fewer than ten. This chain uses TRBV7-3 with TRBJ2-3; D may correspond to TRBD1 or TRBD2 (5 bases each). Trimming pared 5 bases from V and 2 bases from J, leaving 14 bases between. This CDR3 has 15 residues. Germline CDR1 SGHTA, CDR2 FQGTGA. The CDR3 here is CASSGMGVLTDTQYF. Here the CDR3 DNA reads TGTGCCAGCAGCGGGATGGGGGTTCTCACAGATACGCAGTATTTT. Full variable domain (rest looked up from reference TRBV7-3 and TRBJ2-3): GAGVSQTPSNKVTEKGKYVELRCDPISGHTALYWYRQSLGQGPEFLIYFQGTGAADDSGLPNDRFFAVRPEGSVSTLKIQRTERGDSAVYLCASSGMGVLTDTQYFGPGTRLTVL.

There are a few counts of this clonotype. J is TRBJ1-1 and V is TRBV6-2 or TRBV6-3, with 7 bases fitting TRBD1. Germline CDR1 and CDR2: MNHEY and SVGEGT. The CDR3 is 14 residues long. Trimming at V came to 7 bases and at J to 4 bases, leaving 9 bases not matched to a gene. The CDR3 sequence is CASIDRDGSTEAFF. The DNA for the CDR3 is TGTGCCAGCATTGACAGGGATGGAAGCACTGAAGCTTTCTTT.

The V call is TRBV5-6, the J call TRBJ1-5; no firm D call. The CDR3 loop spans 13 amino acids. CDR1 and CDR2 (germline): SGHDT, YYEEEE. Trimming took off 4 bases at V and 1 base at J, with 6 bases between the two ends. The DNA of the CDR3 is TGTGCCAGCAGCGGACGGAGCAATCAGCCCCAGCATTTT. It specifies CASSGRSNQPQHF.

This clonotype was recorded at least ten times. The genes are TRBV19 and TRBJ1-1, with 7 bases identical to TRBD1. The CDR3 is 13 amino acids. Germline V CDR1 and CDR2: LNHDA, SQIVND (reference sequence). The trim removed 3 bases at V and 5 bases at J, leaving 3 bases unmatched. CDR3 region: CASSILQGTEAFF. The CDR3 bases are TGTGCCAGTAGTATCTTACAGGGGACTGAAGCTTTCTTT.

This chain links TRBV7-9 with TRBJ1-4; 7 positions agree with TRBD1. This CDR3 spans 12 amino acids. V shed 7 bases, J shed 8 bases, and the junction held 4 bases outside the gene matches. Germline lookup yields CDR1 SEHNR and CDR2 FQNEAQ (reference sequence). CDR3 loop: CASTGQDEKLFF. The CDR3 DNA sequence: TGTGCCAGCACCGGACAGGACGAAAAACTGTTTTTT.

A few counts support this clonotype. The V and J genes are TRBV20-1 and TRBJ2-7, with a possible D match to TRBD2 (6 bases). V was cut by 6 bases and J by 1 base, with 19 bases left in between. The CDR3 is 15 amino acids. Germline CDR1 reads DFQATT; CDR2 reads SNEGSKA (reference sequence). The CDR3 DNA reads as TGCAGTGCAAATAGCGGCCAGGGTGGGTCCTACGAGCAGTACTTC. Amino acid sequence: CSANSGQGGSYEQYF.

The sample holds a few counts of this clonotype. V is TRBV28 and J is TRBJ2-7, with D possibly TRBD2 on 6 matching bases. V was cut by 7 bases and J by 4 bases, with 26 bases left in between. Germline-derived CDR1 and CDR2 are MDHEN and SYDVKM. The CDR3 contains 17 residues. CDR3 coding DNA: TGTGCCAGCACCGTAAGCAGGTCCGGGGGTGGATCGTACGAGCAGTACTTC. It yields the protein CASTVSRSGGGSYEQYF.

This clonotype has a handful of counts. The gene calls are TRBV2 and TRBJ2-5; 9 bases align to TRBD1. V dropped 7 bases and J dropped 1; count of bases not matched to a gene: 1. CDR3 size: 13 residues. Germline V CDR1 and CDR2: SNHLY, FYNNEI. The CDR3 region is CASKDRGQETQYF. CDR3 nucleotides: TGTGCCAGCAAGGACAGGGGCCAAGAGACCCAGTACTTC. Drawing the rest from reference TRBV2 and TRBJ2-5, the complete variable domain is EPEVTQTPSHQVTQMGQEVILRCVPISNHLYFYWYRQILGQKVEFLVSFYNNEISEKSEIFDDQFSVERPDGSNFTLKIRSTKLEDSAMYFCASKDRGQETQYFGPGTRLLVL.

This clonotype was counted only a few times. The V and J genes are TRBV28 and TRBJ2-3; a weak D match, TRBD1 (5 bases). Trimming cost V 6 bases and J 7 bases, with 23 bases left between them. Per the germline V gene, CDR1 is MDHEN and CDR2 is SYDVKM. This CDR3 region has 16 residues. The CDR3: CASSSPQGLQVHTQYF. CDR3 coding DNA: TGTGCCAGCAGCTCGCCCCAGGGATTACAAGTGCATACGCAGTATTTT.

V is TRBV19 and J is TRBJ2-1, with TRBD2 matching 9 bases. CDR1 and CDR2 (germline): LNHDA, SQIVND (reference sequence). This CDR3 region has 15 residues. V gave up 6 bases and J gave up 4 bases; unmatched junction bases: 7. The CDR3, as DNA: TGTGCCAGTAGGGAGAGCGGGGGGCATTACAATGAGCAGTTCTTC. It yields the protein CASRESGGHYNEQFF.

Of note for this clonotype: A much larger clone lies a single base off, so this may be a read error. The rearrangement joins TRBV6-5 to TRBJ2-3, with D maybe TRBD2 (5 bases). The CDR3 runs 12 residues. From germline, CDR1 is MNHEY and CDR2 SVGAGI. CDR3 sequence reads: CPSSSPAGLQYF. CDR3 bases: TGTCCCAGCAGTTCCCCTGCGGGCCTACAGTATTTT.

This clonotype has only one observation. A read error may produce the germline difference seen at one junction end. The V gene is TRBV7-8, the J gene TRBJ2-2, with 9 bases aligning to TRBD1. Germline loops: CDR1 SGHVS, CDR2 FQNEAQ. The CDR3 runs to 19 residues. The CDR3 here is CASSPTGGAGQGNTGELYF. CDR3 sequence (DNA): TGTGCCAGCAGCCCCACAGGGGGCGCCGGTCAGGGCAACACCGGGGAGCTGTATTTT.

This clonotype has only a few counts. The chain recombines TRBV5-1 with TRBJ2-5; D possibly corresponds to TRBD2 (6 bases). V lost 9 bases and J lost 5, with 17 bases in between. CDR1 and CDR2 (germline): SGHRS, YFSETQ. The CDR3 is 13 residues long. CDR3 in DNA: TGCGCCACCGCCAGGGAGGCAAGGGAGACCCAGTACTTC. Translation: CATAREARETQYF.

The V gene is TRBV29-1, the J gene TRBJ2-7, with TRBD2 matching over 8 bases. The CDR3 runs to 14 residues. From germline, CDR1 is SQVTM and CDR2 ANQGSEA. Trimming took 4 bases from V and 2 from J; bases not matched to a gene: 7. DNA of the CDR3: TGCAGCGTTGGGGGCGCGGGAGGACCCTACGAGCAGTACTTC. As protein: CSVGGAGGPYEQYF.

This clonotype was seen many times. CDR3 protein: CASSLAQGGPYGYTF. In DNA form, the CDR3 reads TGTGCCAGCAGCTTAGCGCAGGGGGGTCCTTATGGCTACACCTTC. This sequence joins TRBV7-2 and TRBJ1-2, with 7 positions matching TRBD1. CDR3 size: 15 residues. V gave up 0 bases and J gave up 5 bases; unmatched junction bases: 6. Germline lookup yields CDR1 SGHTA and CDR2 FQGNSA.

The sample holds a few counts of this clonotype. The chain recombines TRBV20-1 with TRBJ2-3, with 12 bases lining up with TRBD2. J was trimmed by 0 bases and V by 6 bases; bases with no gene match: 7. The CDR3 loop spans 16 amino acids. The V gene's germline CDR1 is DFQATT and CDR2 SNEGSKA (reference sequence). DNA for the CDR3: TGCAGTGCCCGCGCGACTAGCGGGGGTAGCACAGATACGCAGTATTTT. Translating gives CSARATSGGSTDTQYF.